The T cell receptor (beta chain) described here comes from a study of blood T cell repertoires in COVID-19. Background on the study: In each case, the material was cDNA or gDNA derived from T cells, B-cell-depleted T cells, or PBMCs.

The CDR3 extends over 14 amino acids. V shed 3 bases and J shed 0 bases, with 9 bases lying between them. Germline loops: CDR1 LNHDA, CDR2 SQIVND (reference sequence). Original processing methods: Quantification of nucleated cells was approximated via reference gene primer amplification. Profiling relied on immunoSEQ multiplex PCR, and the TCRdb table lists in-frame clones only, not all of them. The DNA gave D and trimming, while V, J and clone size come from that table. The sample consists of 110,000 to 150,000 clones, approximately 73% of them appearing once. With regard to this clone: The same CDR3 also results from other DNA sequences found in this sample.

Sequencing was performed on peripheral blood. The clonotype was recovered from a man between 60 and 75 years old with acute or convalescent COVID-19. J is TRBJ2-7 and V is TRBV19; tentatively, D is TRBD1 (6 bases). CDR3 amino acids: CASSIRGSSYEQYF. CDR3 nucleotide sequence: TGTGCCAGTAGTATCAGGGGAAGCTCCTACGAGCAGTACTTC.